This TCR beta chain was retrieved from a study of Graves' ophthalmopathy and Graves' hyperthyroidism. Trimming cost V 8 bases and J 7 bases; bases outside gene matches: 13. The germline V gene encodes CDR1 SGHAT and CDR2 FQNNGV. This CDR3 spans 14 amino acids. Certain patients were not enrolled. These were patients with other autoimmune diseases, uncontrolled infections, pregnancy or lactation. Transcripts of RNA were the source for amplifying TCR beta CDR3 regions. HTBI-primed RT-PCR formed the first round, and a multiplex PCR formed the second. TCRdb reprocessed the multiplex PCR reads via MiXCR and lists one record per CDR3 protein. The table includes 650,000 to 800,000 distinct CDR3 sequences, roughly 39% detected once.

This sequence originates from an adult man with Graves' ophthalmopathy. Specimen: peripheral blood. J is TRBJ2-5 and V is TRBV11-2; 7 bases are shared with TRBD2. The CDR3 DNA follows: TGTGCCAGCTCACTAACGGGGGGATTCGCGACCCAGTACTTC. It codes for CASSLTGGFATQYF.